Listed below are T cell receptor beta chains from one sample, sequenced in a study of shared clonotypes between healthy human individuals. The data were produced by immunoSEQ multiplex PCR, yet TCRdb's version contains in-frame clones alone and is incomplete. The sample records over 850,000 clones, 70% to 80% being singletons. The sequenced sample consisted of memory CD4+ T cells from PBMCs. The receptors shown here come from a man aged 18 to 29 in good health. Some clones in this sample may be carry-over from other donors' samples. CDR3s leave out the opening cysteine and the closing phenylalanine or tryptophan. Fields, in order: clone size, V gene, CDR3 protein. Not every row has a clone size; where given, it reads once, few, many or a size class.

abundance: .
v_gene: TRBV29-1
CDR3aa: SVEDTGTEETQY

abundance: .
v_gene: TRBV5-1
CDR3aa: ASSRTGRTDTQY

abundance: .
v_gene: TRBV27
CDR3aa: ASRRSGTSGYEQY

abundance: .
v_gene: TRBV10-3
CDR3aa: AISDWGRDTEAF

abundance: .
v_gene: TRBV2
CDR3aa: ASSELAGVETQY

abundance: .
v_gene: TRBV19
CDR3aa: ASRGVEAYGYT

abundance: .
v_gene: TRBV6-1
CDR3aa: ASSEDWGRPGQPQH

abundance: .
v_gene: TRBV6-5
CDR3aa: ASSFGQIYGYT

abundance: .
v_gene: TRBV28
CDR3aa: ASSQTTYEQY

abundance: few
v_gene: TRBV28
CDR3aa: ASSLGASTDTQY

abundance: .
v_gene: TRBV4-3
CDR3aa: ASSQEQRRTNTGELF

abundance: .
v_gene: TRBV2
CDR3aa: ASRRLAGLNEQF

abundance: .
v_gene: TRBV11-1
CDR3aa: ASSLTSSWGTYEQY

abundance: once
v_gene: TRBV27
CDR3aa: ASSRTGLIETQY

abundance: few
v_gene: TRBV5-1
CDR3aa: ASSRQITDTQY

abundance: few
v_gene: TRBV5-6
CDR3aa: ASSLYRESSGANVLT

abundance: once
v_gene: TRBV5-4
CDR3aa: ASSHSGRGTDTQY

abundance: .
v_gene: TRBV5-4
CDR3aa: ASSFYRDTQY

abundance: .
v_gene: TRBV5-5
CDR3aa: ASSLGGTGEKLF

abundance: .
v_gene: TRBV5-4
CDR3aa: ASSTGTQETQY

abundance: .
v_gene: TRBV29-1
CDR3aa: SVEYRGGETQY

abundance: .
v_gene: TRBV7-8
CDR3aa: ASSPASDTQY

abundance: .
v_gene: TRBV25-1
CDR3aa: ASSPREAGTGANVLT

abundance: .
v_gene: TRBV7-6
CDR3aa: ASSLDGLAGALSSSYEQY

abundance: .
v_gene: TRBV28
CDR3aa: ASSLKERNIQY

abundance: once
v_gene: TRBV7-8
CDR3aa: ASSLTGINFSPLH

abundance: .
v_gene: TRBV9
CDR3aa: ASSVPPRAGANVLT

abundance: .
v_gene: TRBV5-4
CDR3aa: ASSGGAGISINEQF

abundance: .
v_gene: TRBV7-9
CDR3aa: ASSSETGVFGYT

abundance: .
v_gene: TRBV5-4
CDR3aa: ASSSRAGTRSYRGGYT